This TCR beta chain derives from a study of liver allograft versus peripheral blood T cells. Study-wide context: Transplanted livers held T cell receptor repertoires, and these were compared with repertoires in recipients' peripheral blood. Study-wide results and caveats: Peripheral blood reportedly held T cell receptor repertoires that differed from those inside liver allografts.

TCRdb re-analysed the reads in MiXCR, keeping a single row per CDR3 protein. The table has about 13,000 distinct CDR3 sequences, approximately 20% seen once. Ten or more counts support this clonotype. As yet, its antigen is unknown. Trimming took off 3 bases at V and 5 bases at J, with 13 bases between the two ends. The CDR3 contains 14 residues. Germline assignment: CDR1 MDHEN and CDR2 SYDVKM. The chain carries TRBV28 and TRBJ2-5; D may match TRBD1 or TRBD2 (5 bases each). The origin of this receptor is a human patient who had a liver transplant. The graft donor may account for some of the T cells. CDR3 protein: CASSLPRDVETQYF. The CDR3, as DNA: TGTGCCAGCAGTTTGCCCAGGGACGTGGAGACCCAGTACTTC.